The clone carrying this T cell receptor beta chain has just a few counts. Its antigen is as yet unknown. This sample stems from a study of beta chain features in type 1 diabetes. Expressed TCRB transcripts were sequenced, since all the RNA that had been isolated was reverse transcribed. Method: immunoSEQ multiplex PCR; TCRdb's copy keeps in-frame clones and lacks some. Among 100,000 to 150,000 clones listed, 15% to 20% were seen once. Study-wide points: Among patients with Type 1 diabetes, TCRB CDR3s were moderately but significantly shorter in every one of the four CD4+ subsets.

This CDR3 spans 11 amino acids. Germline CDR1 is SNHLY and CDR2 is FYNNEI. The ends were cut back, 4 bases at V and 10 bases at J, with 10 bases in the middle. The specimen sequenced was central memory CD4+ T cells from blood. This receptor was identified in a man between 18 and 29 years old with type 1 diabetes. The chain recombines TRBV2 with TRBJ2-5, with D possibly being TRBD2 (6 bases). The CDR3 here is CASSGLGDQYF. For the CDR3, the DNA is TGTGCCAGCAGTGGACTAGGGGACCAGTACTTC.